The TCR beta chain described here comes from a study of cytomegalovirus exposure and HLA in healthy donors. General study results and limits: In vitro experiments confirmed that three CMV-associated chains were specific for CMV antigens. It is likely that the observed cluster of highly shared sequence variants was a sequencing artifact.

The CDR3 covers 13 residues. The V gene end was trimmed by 5 bases and the J gene end by 7 bases; junction bases not matched to a gene: 7. CDR1 is MNHEY, CDR2 SVGAGI, per germline. The PCR ran on 60 Vbeta and 13 Jbeta primers. Assay used: immunoSEQ multiplex PCR; TCRdb lists only in-frame clones, some missing. The table lists 150,000 to 200,000 clones, around 78% of them singletons. In the case of this clone: Its antigen remains unknown.

The V gene is TRBV6-5, the J gene TRBJ1-2; 7 bases are a match to TRBD1. The clonotype originates from a middle-aged man in good health and CMV-seronegative. The material sequenced was PBMCs. CDR3 nucleotides: TGTGCCAGCAGTGCCCGACAGGGTATTGGCTACACCTTC. This gives the protein CASSARQGIGYTF.